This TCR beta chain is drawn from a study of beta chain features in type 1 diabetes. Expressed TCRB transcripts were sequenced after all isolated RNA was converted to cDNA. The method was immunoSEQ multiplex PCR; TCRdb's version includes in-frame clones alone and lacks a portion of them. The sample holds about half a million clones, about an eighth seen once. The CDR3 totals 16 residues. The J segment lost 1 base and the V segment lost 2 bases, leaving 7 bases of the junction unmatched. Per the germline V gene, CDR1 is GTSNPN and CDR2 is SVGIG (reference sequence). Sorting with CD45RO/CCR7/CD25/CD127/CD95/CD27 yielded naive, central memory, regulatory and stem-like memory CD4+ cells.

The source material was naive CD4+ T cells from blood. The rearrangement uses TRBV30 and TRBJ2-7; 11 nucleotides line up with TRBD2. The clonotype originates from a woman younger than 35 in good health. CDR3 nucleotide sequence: TGTGCCTGGAGTTATTCCGGGACTAGCGGTTCCTACGAGCAGTACTTC. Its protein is CAWSYSGTSGSYEQYF.